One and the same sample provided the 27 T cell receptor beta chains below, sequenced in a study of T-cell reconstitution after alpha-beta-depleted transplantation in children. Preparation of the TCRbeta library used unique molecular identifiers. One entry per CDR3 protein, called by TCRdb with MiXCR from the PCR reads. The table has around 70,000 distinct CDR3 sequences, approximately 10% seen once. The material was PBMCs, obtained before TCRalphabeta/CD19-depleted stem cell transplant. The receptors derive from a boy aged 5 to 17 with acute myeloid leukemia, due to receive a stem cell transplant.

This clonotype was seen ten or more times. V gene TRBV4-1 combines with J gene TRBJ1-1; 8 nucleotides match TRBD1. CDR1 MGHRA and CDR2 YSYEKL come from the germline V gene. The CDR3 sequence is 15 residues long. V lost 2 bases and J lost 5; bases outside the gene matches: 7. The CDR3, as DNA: TGCGCCAGCAGCCAACAAGACAGGGGATGGACTGAAGCTTTCTTT. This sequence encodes CASSQQDRGWTEAFF.

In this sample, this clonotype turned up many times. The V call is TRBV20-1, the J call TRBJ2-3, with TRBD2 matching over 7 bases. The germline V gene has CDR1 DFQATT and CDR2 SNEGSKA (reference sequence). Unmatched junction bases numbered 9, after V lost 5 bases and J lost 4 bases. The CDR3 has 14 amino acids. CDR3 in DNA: TGCAGTGCTTCGGGGGAGGGCCGGTCAGATACGCAGTATTTT. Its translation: CSASGEGRSDTQYF.

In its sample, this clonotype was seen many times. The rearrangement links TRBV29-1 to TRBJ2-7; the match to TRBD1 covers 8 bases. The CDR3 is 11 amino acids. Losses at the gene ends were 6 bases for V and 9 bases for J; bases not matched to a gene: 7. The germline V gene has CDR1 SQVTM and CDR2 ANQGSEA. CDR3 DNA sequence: TGCAGCGTACGAAATGGACAGGGGCAGTACTTC. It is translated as CSVRNGQGQYF.

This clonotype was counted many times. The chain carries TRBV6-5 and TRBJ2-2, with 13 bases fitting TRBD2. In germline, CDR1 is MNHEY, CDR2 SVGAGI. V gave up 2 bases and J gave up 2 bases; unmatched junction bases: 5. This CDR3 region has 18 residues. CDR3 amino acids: CASSYRGLAGLNTGELFF. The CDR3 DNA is TGTGCCAGCAGTTACCGGGGACTAGCGGGGCTCAACACCGGGGAGCTGTTTTTT.

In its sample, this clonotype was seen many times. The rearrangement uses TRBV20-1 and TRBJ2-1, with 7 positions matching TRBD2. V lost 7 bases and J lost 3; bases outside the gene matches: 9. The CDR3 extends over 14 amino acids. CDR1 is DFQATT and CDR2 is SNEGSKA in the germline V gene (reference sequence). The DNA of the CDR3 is TGCAGTGGGAGCGGGGCGGGAGTCTACAATGAGCAGTTCTTC. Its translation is CSGSGAGVYNEQFF.

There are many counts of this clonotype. This CDR3 reads CSALLLAGVELGATDTQYF. The CDR3 coding sequence is TGCAGTGCTCTTTTATTAGCGGGAGTGGAATTGGGGGCCACAGATACGCAGTATTTT. The chain has TRBV20-1 and TRBJ2-3; 9 bases fit TRBD2. Per the germline V gene, CDR1 is DFQATT and CDR2 is SNEGSKA (reference sequence). There are 19 residues in the CDR3. Unmatched junction bases numbered 20, after V lost 5 bases and J lost 2 bases.

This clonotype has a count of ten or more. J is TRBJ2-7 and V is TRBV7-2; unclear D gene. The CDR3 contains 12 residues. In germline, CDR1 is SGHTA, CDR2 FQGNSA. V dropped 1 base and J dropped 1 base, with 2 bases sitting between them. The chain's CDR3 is CASSLVSYEQYF. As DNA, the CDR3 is TGTGCCAGCAGCTTAGTGTCCTACGAGCAGTACTTC.

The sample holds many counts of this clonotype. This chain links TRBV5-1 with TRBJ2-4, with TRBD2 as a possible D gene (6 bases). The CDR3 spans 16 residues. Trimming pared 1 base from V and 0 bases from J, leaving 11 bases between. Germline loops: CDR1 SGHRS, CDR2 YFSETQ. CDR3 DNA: TGCGCCAGCAGCTTGACGGGAGACCCAGCCAAAAACATTCAGTACTTC. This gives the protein CASSLTGDPAKNIQYF.

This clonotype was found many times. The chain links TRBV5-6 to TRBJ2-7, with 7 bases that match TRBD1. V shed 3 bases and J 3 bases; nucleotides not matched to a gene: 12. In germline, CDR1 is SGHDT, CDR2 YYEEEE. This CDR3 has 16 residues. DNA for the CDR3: TGTGCCAGCAGCTCCATCCCGGGACAGACTTTCTACGAGCAGTACTTC. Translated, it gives CASSSIPGQTFYEQYF.

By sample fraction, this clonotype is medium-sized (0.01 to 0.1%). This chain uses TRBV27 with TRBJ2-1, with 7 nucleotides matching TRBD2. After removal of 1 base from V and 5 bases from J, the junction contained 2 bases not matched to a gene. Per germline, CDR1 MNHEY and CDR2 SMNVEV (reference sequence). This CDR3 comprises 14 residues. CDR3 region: CASSLWTSNNEQFF. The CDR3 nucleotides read TGTGCCAGCAGTTTATGGACTAGTAACAATGAGCAGTTCTTC.

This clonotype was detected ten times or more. This CDR3 reads CASSWGGSNQPQHF. CDR3 bases: TGTGCCAGCAGTTGGGGCGGTAGCAATCAGCCCCAGCATTTT. The chain recombines TRBV27 with TRBJ1-5; tentatively, D is TRBD1 (5 bases). Trimming took 4 bases from V and 0 from J, leaving 7 bases between them. CDR1 and CDR2 from the germline V gene are MNHEY and SMNVEV (reference sequence). The CDR3 spans 14 residues.

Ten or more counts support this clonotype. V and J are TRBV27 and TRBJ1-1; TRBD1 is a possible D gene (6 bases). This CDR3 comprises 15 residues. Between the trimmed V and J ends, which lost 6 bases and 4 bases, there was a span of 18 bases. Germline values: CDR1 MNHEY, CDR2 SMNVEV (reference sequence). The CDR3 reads CASRPVFQGGTEAFF. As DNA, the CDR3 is TGTGCCAGCAGACCCGTATTCCAAGGGGGCACTGAAGCTTTCTTT.

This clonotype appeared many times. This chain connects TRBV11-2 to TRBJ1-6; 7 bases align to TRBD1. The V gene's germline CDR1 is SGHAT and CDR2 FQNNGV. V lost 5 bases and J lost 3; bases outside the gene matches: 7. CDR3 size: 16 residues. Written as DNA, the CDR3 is TGTGCCAGCAGCCCGAACGGACAGGACTATAATTCACCCCTCCACTTT. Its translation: CASSPNGQDYNSPLHF.

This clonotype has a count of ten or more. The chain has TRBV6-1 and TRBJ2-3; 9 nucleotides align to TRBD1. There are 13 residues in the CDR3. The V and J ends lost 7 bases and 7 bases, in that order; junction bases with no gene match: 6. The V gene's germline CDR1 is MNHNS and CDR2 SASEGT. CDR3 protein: CASTRDRDYTQYF. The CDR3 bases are TGTGCCAGCACCCGGGACAGGGACTATACGCAGTATTTT.

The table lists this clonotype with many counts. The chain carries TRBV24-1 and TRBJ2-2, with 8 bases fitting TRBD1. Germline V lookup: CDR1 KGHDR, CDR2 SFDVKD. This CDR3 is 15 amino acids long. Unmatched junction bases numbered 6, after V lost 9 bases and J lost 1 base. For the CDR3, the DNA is TGTGCCACCGCTAGAGGGACAGGGAACACCGGGGAGCTGTTTTTT. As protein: CATARGTGNTGELFF.

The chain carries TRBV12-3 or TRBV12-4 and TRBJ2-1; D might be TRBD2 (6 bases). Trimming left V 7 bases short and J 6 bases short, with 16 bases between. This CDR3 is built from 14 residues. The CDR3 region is CASKDQTSSNEQFF. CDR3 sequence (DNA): TGTGCCAGCAAGGACCAAACTAGCAGCAATGAGCAGTTCTTC.

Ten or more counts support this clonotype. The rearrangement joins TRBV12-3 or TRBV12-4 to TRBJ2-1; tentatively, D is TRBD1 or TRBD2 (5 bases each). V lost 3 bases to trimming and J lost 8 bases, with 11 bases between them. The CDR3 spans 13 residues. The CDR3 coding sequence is TGTGCCAGCAGTTTTGGGGGTCCGGATGAGCAGTTCTTC. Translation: CASSFGGPDEQFF.

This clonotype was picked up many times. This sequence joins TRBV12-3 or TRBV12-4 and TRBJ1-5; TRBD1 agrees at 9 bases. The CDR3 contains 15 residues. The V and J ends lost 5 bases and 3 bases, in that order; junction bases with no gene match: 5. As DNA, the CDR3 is TGTGCCAGCAGTCCCGGGACAGGGATCAATCAGCCCCAGCATTTT. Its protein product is CASSPGTGINQPQHF.

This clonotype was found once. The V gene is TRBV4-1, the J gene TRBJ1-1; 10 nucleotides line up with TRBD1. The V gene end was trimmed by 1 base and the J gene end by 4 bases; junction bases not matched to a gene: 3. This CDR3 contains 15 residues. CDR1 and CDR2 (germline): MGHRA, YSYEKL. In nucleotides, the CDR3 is TGCGCCAGCAGCCAAGGACAGGGGGCGATCACTGAAGCTTTCTTT. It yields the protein CASSQGQGAITEAFF.

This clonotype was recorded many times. The CDR3 region is CASSFTTSGASLIDTQYF. The CDR3 DNA reads as TGTGCCAGCAGCTTCACCACTAGCGGCGCCTCCCTCATAGATACGCAGTATTTT. The gene calls are TRBV7-9 and TRBJ2-3, with 8 bases that match TRBD2. CDR3 length: 18 residues. Germline V lookup: CDR1 SEHNR, CDR2 FQNEAQ (reference sequence). V was pared by 3 bases and J by 5 bases, with 16 bases of the junction left unmatched.

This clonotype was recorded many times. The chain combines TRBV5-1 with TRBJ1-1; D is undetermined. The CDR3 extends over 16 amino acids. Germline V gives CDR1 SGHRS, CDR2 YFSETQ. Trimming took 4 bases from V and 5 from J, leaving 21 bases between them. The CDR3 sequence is CASSPWRKVAETEAFF. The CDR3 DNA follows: TGCGCCAGCAGCCCTTGGAGAAAAGTCGCTGAGACTGAAGCTTTCTTT.

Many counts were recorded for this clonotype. The CDR3 DNA reads TGTGCCAGCAGCCGTTTGGGGGGGGCGGGGGATACGCAGTATTTT. It encodes CASSRLGGAGDTQYF. V and J are TRBV11-2 and TRBJ2-3; possible D gene TRBD2, 7 bases. This CDR3 comprises 15 residues. CDR1 and CDR2 from the germline V gene are SGHAT and FQNNGV. V dropped 5 bases and J dropped 6 bases, with 18 bases sitting between them.

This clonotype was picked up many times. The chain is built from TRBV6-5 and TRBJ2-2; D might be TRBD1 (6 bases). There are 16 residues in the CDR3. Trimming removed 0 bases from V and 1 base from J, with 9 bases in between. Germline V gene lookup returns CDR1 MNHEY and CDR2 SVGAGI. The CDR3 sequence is CASSYSDSLNTGELFF. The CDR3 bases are TGTGCCAGCAGTTACTCGGACAGTCTGAACACCGGGGAGCTGTTTTTT.

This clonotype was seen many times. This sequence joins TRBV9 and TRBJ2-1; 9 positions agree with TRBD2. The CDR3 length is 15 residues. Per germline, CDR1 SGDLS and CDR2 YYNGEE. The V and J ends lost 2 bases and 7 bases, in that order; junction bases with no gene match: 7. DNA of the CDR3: TGTGCCAGCAGCGTTGGGATAGCGGGAGCTAATGAGCAGTTCTTC. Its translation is CASSVGIAGANEQFF.

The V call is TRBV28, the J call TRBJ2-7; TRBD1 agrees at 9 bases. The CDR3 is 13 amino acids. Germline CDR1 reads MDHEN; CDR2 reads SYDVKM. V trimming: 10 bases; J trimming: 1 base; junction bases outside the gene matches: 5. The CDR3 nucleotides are TGTGCCACCCGGGACAGGGCGTCCTACGAGCAGTACGTC. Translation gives CATRDRASYEQYV.

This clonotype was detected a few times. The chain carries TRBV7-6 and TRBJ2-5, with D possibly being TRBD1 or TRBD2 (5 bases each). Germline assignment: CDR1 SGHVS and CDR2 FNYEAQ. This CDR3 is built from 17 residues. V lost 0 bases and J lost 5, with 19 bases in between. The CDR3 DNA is TGTGCCAGCAGCTTAGCGGCATGGGACGTACGACCCGAGACCCAGTACTTC. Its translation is CASSLAAWDVRPETQYF.

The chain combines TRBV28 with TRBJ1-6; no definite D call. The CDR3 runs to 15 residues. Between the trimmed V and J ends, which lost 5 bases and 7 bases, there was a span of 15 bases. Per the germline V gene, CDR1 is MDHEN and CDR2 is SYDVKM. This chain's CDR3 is CASSPPVGWNSPLHF. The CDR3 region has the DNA TGTGCCAGCAGTCCCCCGGTGGGTTGGAATTCACCCCTCCACTTT.